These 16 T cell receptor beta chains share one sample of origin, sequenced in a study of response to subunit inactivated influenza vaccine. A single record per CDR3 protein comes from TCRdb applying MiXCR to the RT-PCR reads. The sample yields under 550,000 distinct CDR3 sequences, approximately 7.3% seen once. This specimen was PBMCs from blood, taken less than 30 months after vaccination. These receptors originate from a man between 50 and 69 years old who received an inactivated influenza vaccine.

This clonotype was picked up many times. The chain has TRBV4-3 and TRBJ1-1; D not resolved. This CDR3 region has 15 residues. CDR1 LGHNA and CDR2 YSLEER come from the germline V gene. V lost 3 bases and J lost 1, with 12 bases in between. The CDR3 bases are TGCGCCAGCAGCCATATAGGAGGGTCGAACACTGAAGCTTTCTTT. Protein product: CASSHIGGSNTEAFF.

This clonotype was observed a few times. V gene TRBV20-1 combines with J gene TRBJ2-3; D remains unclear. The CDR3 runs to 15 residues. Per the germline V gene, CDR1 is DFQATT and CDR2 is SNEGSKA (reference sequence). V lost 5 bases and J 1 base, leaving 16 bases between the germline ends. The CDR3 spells CSASLQAVRTDTQYF. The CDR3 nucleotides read TGCAGTGCTTCTCTTCAGGCGGTACGCACAGATACGCAGTATTTT.

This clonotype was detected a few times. CDR3 DNA: TGTGCCAGCAGCCTGGACACCCTGAACACTGAAGCTTTCTTT. It codes for CASSLDTLNTEAFF. The V and J genes are TRBV7-9 and TRBJ1-1, with D perhaps matching TRBD1 (5 bases). This CDR3 spans 14 amino acids. V dropped 5 bases and J dropped 0 bases, with 10 bases sitting between them. From germline, CDR1 is SEHNR and CDR2 FQNEAQ (reference sequence).

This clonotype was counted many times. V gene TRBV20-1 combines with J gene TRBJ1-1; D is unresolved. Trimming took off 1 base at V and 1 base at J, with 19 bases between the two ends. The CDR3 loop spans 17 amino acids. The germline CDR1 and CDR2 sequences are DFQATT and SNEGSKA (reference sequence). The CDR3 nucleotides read TGCAGTGCTAGAGTAAATTTCCGTGGCCGGAGGAACACTGAAGCTTTCTTT. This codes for CSARVNFRGRRNTEAFF.

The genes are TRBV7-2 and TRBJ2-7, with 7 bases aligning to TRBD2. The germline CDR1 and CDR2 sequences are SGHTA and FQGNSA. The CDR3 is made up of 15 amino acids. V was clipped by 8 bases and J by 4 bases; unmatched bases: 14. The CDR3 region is CASGGSGSIYYEQYF. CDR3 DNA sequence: TGTGCCAGCGGCGGGAGTGGTTCGATCTATTACGAGCAGTACTTC. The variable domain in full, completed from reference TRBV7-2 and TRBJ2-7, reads GAGVSQSPSNKVTEKGKDVELRCDPISGHTALYWYRQSLGQGLEFLIYFQGNSAPDKSGLPSDRFSAERTGGSVSTLTIQRTQQEDSAVYLCASGGSGSIYYEQYFGPGTRLTVT.

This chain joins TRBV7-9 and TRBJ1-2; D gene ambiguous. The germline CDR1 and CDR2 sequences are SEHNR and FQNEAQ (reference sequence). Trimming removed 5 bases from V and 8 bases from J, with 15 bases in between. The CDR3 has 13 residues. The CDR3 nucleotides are TGTGCCAGCAGCCCACGGACCCGAGACGGCTACACCTTC. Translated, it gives CASSPRTRDGYTF.

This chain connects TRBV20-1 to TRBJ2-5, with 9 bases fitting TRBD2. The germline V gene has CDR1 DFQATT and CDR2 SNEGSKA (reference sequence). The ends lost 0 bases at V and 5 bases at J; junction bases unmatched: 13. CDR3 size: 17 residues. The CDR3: CSARDGEGLAIGETQYF. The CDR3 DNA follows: TGCAGTGCTAGAGACGGGGAGGGACTAGCAATCGGGGAGACCCAGTACTTC.

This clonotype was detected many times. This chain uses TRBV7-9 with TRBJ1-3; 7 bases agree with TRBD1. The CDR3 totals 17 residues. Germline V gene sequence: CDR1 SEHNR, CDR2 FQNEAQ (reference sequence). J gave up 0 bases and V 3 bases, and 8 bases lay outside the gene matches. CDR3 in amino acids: CASSFAQGGYSGNTIYF. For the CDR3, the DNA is TGTGCCAGCAGCTTTGCCCAGGGGGGGTACTCTGGAAACACCATATATTTT.

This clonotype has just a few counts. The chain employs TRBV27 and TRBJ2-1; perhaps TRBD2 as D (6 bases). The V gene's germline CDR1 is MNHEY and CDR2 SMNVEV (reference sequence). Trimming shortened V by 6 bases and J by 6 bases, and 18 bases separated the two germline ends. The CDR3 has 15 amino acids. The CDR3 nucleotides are TGTGCCAGCAGCCGTCTCGGGCAGGGACTCAATGAGCAGTTCTTC. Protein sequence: CASSRLGQGLNEQFF.

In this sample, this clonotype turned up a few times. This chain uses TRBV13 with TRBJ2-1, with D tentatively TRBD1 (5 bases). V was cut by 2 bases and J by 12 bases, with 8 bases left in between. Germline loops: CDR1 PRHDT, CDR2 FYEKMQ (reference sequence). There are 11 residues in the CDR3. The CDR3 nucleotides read TGTGCCAGCAGCTTAAGAAGGGGGCAGTTCTTC. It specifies CASSLRRGQFF.

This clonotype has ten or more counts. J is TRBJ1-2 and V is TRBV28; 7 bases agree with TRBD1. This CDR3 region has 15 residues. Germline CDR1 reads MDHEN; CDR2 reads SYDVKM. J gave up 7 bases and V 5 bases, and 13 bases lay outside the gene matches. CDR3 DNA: TGTGCCAGCAGTACGAATTGGGATTACAGGGGTGGCTACACCTTC. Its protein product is CASSTNWDYRGGYTF.

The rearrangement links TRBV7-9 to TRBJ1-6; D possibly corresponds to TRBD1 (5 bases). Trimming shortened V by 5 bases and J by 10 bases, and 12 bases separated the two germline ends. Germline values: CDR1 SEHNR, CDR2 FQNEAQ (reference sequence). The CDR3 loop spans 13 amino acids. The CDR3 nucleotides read TGTGCCAGCAGCCCCCCGGGGGAGTCACCCCTCCACTTT. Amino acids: CASSPPGESPLHF.

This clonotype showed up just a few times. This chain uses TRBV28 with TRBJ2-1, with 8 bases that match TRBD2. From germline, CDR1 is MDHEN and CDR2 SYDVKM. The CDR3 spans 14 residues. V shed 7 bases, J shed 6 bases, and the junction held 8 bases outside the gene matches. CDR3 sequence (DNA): TGTGCCAGCAATAAAGCGGGAGCACCCAATGAGCAGTTCTTC. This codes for CASNKAGAPNEQFF.

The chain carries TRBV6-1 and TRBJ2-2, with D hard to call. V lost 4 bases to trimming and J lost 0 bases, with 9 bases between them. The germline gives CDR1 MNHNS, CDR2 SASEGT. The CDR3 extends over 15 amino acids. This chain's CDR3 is CASSGVGSNTGELFF. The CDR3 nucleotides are TGTGCCAGCAGTGGGGTGGGTTCGAACACCGGGGAGCTGTTTTTT.

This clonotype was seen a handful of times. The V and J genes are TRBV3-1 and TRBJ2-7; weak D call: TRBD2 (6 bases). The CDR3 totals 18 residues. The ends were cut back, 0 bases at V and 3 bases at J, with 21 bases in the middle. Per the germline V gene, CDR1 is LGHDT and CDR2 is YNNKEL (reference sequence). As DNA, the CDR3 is TGTGCCAGCAGCCAAGATCCCCGGCGGGAAAGGGATTACTACGAGCAGTACTTC. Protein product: CASSQDPRRERDYYEQYF.

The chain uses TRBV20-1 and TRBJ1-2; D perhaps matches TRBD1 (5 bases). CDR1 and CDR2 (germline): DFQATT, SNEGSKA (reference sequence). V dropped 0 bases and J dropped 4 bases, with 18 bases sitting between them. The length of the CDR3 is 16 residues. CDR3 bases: TGCAGTGCTAGAGATTGGGTCGGGCGGGGACCCTATGGCTACACCTTC. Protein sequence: CSARDWVGRGPYGYTF.